Following are 26 T cell receptor beta chains from one sample sequenced in a study of cytomegalovirus exposure and HLA in healthy donors. Clones were read by immunoSEQ multiplex PCR, and TCRdb kept only the in-frame ones, dropping some. The sample lists about 120,000 clones; around nine tenths were seen once. Sequenced sample: PBMCs. These receptors originate from a woman aged 18-30 years in good health and CMV-seropositive.

The chain links TRBV7-8 to TRBJ1-1, with unresolved D. The germline gives CDR1 SGHVS, CDR2 FQNEAQ. Trimming took 10 bases from V and 2 from J, leaving 14 bases between them. The CDR3 consists of 13 residues. CDR3 in DNA: TGTGCCATGGAGCGGGGAATCAACACTGAAGCTTTCTTT. This sequence encodes CAMERGINTEAFF.

Comment on this clone: Germline is not matched at one junction end, which may reflect a read error. The rearrangement links TRBV19 to TRBJ1-5; 10 bases agree with TRBD1. This CDR3 is 13 amino acids long. Germline CDR1 and CDR2: LNHDA and SQIVND (reference sequence). The CDR3 DNA follows: TGTGCCAGTAGTATAGGAGGGACAGGGGTTCTGAATTTT. Protein sequence: CASSIGGTGVLNF.

The chain carries TRBV18 and TRBJ1-5, with TRBD1 as a possible D gene (6 bases). V was trimmed by 3 bases and J by 7 bases, leaving 13 bases between them. The germline V gene has CDR1 KGHSH and CDR2 LQKENI. CDR3 length: 14 amino acids. CDR3 nucleotide sequence: TGTGCCAGCTCACCTGGTCAGGGGCACCAGCCCCAGCATTTT. This encodes CASSPGQGHQPQHF.

This rearrangement joins TRBV11-2 to TRBJ2-2; the D gene is possibly TRBD2 (5 bases). Deletions cut 1 base from V and 8 bases from J, with 14 bases between. CDR1 SGHAT and CDR2 FQNNGV come from the germline V gene. This CDR3 contains 15 residues. CDR3 in DNA: TGTGCCAGCAGCTTAGGGGGAGTGGGTTCGGGGGAGCTGTTTTTT. This translates into CASSLGGVGSGELFF.

V is TRBV7-9 and J is TRBJ2-3, with D tentatively TRBD2 (5 bases). The CDR3 runs to 18 residues. Germline CDR1 reads SEHNR; CDR2 reads FQNEAQ (reference sequence). V lost 0 bases to trimming and J lost 1 base, with 17 bases between them. In DNA, the CDR3 is TGTGCCAGCAGCTTAGCTATCGTACGGGATTATGGCACAGATACGCAGTATTTT. This sequence encodes CASSLAIVRDYGTDTQYF.

The V and J genes are TRBV9 and TRBJ2-3; TRBD2 matches 9 bases. Germline loops: CDR1 SGDLS, CDR2 YYNGEE. J lost 4 bases, V lost 2 bases, and 11 bases had no gene match. The CDR3 length is 17 residues. As DNA, the CDR3 is TGTGCCAGCAGCGTCCGCCCTAGCGGGGAAAGGTCAGATACGCAGTATTTT. It yields the protein CASSVRPSGERSDTQYF.

This clone was seen a single time. This chain links TRBV6-1 with TRBJ1-2; TRBD1 is a possible D gene (5 bases). V lost 3 bases, J lost 4 bases, and 15 bases lay in between. The germline V gene encodes CDR1 MNHNS and CDR2 SASEGT. CDR3 length equals 15 residues. CDR3 in amino acids: CASSDAGTGSYGYTF. Written as DNA, the CDR3 is TGTGCCAGCAGTGACGCAGGGACTGGGAGCTATGGCTACACCTTC.

Ten or more counts support this clone. The genes are TRBV27 and TRBJ1-6; 7 bases map to TRBD1. With V trimmed by 6 bases and J by 10 bases, 6 bases remained unmatched. The CDR3 is 13 amino acids. The germline V gene has CDR1 MNHEY and CDR2 SMNVEV (reference sequence). The CDR3 DNA sequence: TGTGCCAGCAGGATGACAGGGCAATCACCCCTCCACTTT. Translated, it gives CASRMTGQSPLHF.

The chain employs TRBV4-1 and TRBJ2-2; D possibly corresponds to TRBD1 (6 bases). CDR1 is MGHRA, CDR2 YSYEKL, per germline. Trimming shortened V by 4 bases and J by 3 bases, and 15 bases separated the two germline ends. The CDR3 has 16 residues. CDR3 in DNA: TGCGCCAGCAGCCGTATGACAGGTCGATACACCGGGGAGCTGTTTTTT. Amino acids: CASSRMTGRYTGELFF.

The rearrangement uses TRBV30 and TRBJ1-1, with D tentatively TRBD1 (5 bases). Germline V gene lookup returns CDR1 GTSNPN and CDR2 SVGIG (reference sequence). The ends were cut back, 0 bases at V and 5 bases at J, with 22 bases in the middle. The CDR3 runs to 17 residues. As DNA, the CDR3 is TGTGCCTGGAGTGTAGGACGGACATTCAAGGAGAGTACTGAAGCTTTCTTT. Translation: CAWSVGRTFKESTEAFF.

This chain links TRBV1 with TRBJ2-1; TRBD2, the table's D call, was not compared with the DNA. TRBV1 is assigned pseudogene status. This CDR3 is built from 16 residues. CDR3 loop: CTSSQEILGWNNEQFF. CDR3 nucleotides: TGCACCAGCAGCCAAGAGATTCTAGGCTGGAACAATGAGCAGTTCTTC.

The gene calls are TRBV7-6 and TRBJ2-1; tentatively, D is TRBD2 (7 bases). The CDR3 is 14 residues long. Trimming stripped 8 bases from V and 1 base from J, with 12 bases between. CDR1 and CDR2 from the germline V gene are SGHVS and FNYEAQ. The CDR3 nucleotides are TGTGCCAGCGGGGGGGGCAGGTCCTACAATGAGCAGTTCTTC. This translates into CASGGGRSYNEQFF.

V is TRBV15 and J is TRBJ1-4; D is undetermined. Germline V gives CDR1 LNHNV, CDR2 YYDKDF (reference sequence). The CDR3 loop spans 15 amino acids. Trimming removed 0 bases from V and 8 bases from J, with 13 bases in between. The CDR3 DNA follows: TGTGCCACCAGCAGAGATCGGAGTTGGCGGGAAAAACTGTTTTTT. Its protein product is CATSRDRSWREKLFF.

The CDR3 is CSVNRDRDTEAFF. The CDR3 DNA follows: TGCAGCGTTAACCGGGACAGGGACACTGAAGCTTTCTTT. The chain combines TRBV29-1 with TRBJ1-1; TRBD1 matches at 9 bases. Germline lookup yields CDR1 SQVTM and CDR2 ANQGSEA. The CDR3 runs 13 residues. Trimming cost V 5 bases and J 3 bases; bases outside gene matches: 4. The full variable domain, completed using reference TRBV29-1 and TRBJ1-1, is SAVISQKPSRDICQRGTSLTIQCQVDSQVTMMFWYRQQPGQSLTLIATANQGSEATYESGFVIDKFPISRPNLTFSTLTVSNMSPEDSSIYLCSVNRDRDTEAFFGQGTRLTVV.

The chain has TRBV6-4 and TRBJ2-1; 7 nucleotides line up with TRBD1. The CDR3 contains 14 residues. The germline CDR1 and CDR2 sequences are MRHNA and SNTAGT. The V gene end was trimmed by 6 bases and the J gene end by 0 bases; junction bases not matched to a gene: 2. CDR3 DNA sequence: TGTGCCAGCAGAAGGGACAGCTCCTACAATGAGCAGTTCTTC. Translated, it gives CASRRDSSYNEQFF.

The CDR3 bases are TGTGCCAGCAGCAGAGGAGGGGTAAGAGCTTTCTTT. Translated, it gives CASSRGGVRAFF. The J gene is TRBJ1-1, the V gene TRBV9; D may be TRBD1 (5 bases). Trimming left V 4 bases short and J 10 bases short, with 14 bases between. CDR1 and CDR2 from the germline V gene are SGDLS and YYNGEE. The CDR3 covers 12 residues.

The V gene is TRBV27, the J gene TRBJ2-3, with TRBD2 matching over 9 bases. In germline, CDR1 is MNHEY, CDR2 SMNVEV (reference sequence). Trimming at V came to 5 bases and at J to 2 bases, leaving 2 bases not matched to a gene. The CDR3 is 14 amino acids. The CDR3 sequence: CASSPGLATDTQYF. In DNA, the CDR3 is TGTGCCAGCAGTCCGGGACTAGCCACAGATACGCAGTATTTT.

V is TRBV9 and J is TRBJ1-1; 7 bases fit TRBD1. Germline assignment: CDR1 SGDLS and CDR2 YYNGEE. CDR3 length: 16 residues. Germline trimming cut 4 bases from V and 1 base from J; bases unmatched to any gene: 10. CDR3 DNA: TGTGCCAGCAGCTTATTCTCCGGGACAGCGAACACTGAAGCTTTCTTT. This sequence encodes CASSLFSGTANTEAFF.

V usage is TRBV10-3 and J usage is TRBJ2-1; 9 bases align to TRBD2. CDR1 is ENHRY and CDR2 is SYGVKD in the germline V gene. The CDR3 runs to 14 residues. The trim removed 6 bases at V and 0 bases at J, leaving 0 bases unmatched. The chain's CDR3 is CAIRTSGSYNEQFF. The CDR3 DNA follows: TGTGCCATCAGGACTAGCGGCTCCTACAATGAGCAGTTCTTC.

The chain is built from TRBV5-1 and TRBJ2-7; 9 bases match TRBD1. Germline CDR1 reads SGHRS; CDR2 reads YFSETQ. Trimming at V came to 3 bases and at J to 6 bases, leaving 13 bases not matched to a gene. This CDR3 comprises 16 residues. This CDR3 is CASSSEGGQGGGEQYF. As DNA, the CDR3 is TGCGCCAGCAGCTCGGAAGGGGGACAGGGTGGGGGCGAGCAGTACTTC.

This chain links TRBV6-1 with TRBJ1-1; a possible D gene is TRBD1 (5 bases). From germline, CDR1 is MNHNS and CDR2 SASEGT. The V and J ends lost 1 base and 6 bases respectively, with 12 bases between them. The CDR3 covers 14 residues. This CDR3 reads CASSEDPGLSEAFF. The DNA for the CDR3 is TGTGCCAGCAGTGAAGACCCAGGGCTCTCTGAAGCTTTCTTT.

The J gene is TRBJ2-1, the V gene TRBV13, with D perhaps matching TRBD1 (5 bases). Between the trimmed V and J ends, which lost 2 bases and 0 bases, there was a span of 11 bases. The CDR3 covers 16 residues. Germline loops: CDR1 PRHDT, CDR2 FYEKMQ (reference sequence). CDR3 DNA sequence: TGTGCCAGCAGCTTACGAGTAGGGGCCTCCTACAATGAGCAGTTCTTC. Translated: CASSLRVGASYNEQFF.

The genes are TRBV19 and TRBJ2-7; 7 bases are a match to TRBD1. This CDR3 comprises 13 residues. Trimming cost V 5 bases and J 7 bases; bases outside gene matches: 8. CDR1 LNHDA and CDR2 SQIVND come from the germline V gene (reference sequence). In nucleotides, the CDR3 is TGTGCCAGTAGTCCAGACAGGGTAGGGGAGCAGTACTTC. Translation gives CASSPDRVGEQYF.

The chain has TRBV7-3 and TRBJ1-1; possibly TRBD1 for D (5 bases). Trimming left V 4 bases short and J 8 bases short, with 11 bases between. The V gene's germline CDR1 is SGHTA and CDR2 FQGTGA. This CDR3 has 12 residues. The CDR3 region has the DNA TGTGCCAGCAGCTCCCCCCGGGGGGAAGCTTTCTTT. Protein product: CASSSPRGEAFF.

V gene TRBV18 combines with J gene TRBJ2-7; 7 bases fit TRBD1. This CDR3 spans 14 amino acids. Germline V gives CDR1 KGHSH, CDR2 LQKENI. With V trimmed by 3 bases and J by 3 bases, 5 bases remained unmatched. This CDR3 reads CASSPLGTDYEQYF. DNA for the CDR3: TGTGCCAGCTCACCCCTGGGGACAGACTACGAGCAGTACTTC.

The chain employs TRBV7-2 and TRBJ1-4; 11 bases match TRBD1. Germline V gene sequence: CDR1 SGHTA, CDR2 FQGNSA. The CDR3 sequence is 17 residues long. Germline trimming cut 3 bases from V and 11 bases from J; bases unmatched to any gene: 14. CDR3 amino acids: CASSFFLRTGGALKLFF. CDR3 sequence (DNA): TGTGCCAGCAGCTTCTTCTTAAGGACAGGGGGCGCGTTGAAACTGTTTTTT.